Listed here is a single TCR beta chain. The record originates from a study of sequential checkpoint blockade in melanoma. This CDR3 is built from 14 residues. From germline, CDR1 is MGHRA and CDR2 YSYEKL. The junction had 10 bases not matched to a gene; V was cut back by 2 bases and J by 11 bases. Noted treatment: randomized to nivolumab then ipilimumab (arm A) or the reverse (arm B). Sequencing used immunoSEQ multiplex PCR; TCRdb keeps in-frame clones, though not all of them. The table shows about 27,000 clones, with approximately 80% occurring only once. This clonotype was sampled from a human donor with melanoma. The material sequenced was CD8+ T cells sorted from blood (inferred from file names), taken from a patient given nivolumab and ipilimumab in sequence. J is TRBJ2-5 and V is TRBV4-1, with TRBD1 identical over 8 bases. The CDR3 DNA reads as TGCGCCAGCAGCCAAAACAGGGGGGAGTGGGATCAGTACTTC. This sequence encodes CASSQNRGEWDQYF.